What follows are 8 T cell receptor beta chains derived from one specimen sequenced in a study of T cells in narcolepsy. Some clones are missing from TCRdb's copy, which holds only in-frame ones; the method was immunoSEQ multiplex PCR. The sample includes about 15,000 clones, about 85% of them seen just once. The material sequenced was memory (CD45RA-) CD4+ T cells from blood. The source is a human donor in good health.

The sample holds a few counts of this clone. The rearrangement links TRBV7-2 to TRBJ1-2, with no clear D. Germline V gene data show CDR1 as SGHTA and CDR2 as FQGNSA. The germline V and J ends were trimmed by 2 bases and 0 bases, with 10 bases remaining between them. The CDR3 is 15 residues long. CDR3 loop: CASSLWESANYGYTF. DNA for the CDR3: TGTGCCAGCAGCTTATGGGAATCCGCTAACTATGGCTACACCTTC.

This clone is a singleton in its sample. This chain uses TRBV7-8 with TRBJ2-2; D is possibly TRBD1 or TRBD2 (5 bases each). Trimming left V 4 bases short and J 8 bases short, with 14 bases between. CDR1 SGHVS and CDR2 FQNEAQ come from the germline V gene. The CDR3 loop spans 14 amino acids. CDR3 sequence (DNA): TGTGCCAGCAGCTCCCCCTGGGGGTCGGGGGAGCTGTTTTTT. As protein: CASSSPWGSGELFF.

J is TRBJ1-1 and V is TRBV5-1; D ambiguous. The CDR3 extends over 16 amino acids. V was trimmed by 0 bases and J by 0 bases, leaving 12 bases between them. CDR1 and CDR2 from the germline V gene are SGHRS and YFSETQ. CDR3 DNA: TGCGCCAGCAGCTTGGGGGCTGGAGGAATGAACACTGAAGCTTTCTTT. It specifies CASSLGAGGMNTEAFF.

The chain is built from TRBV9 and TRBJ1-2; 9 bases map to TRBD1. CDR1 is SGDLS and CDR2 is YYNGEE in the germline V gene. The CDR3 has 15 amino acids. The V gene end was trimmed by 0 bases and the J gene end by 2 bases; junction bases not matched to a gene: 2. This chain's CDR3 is CASSVGGQGNYGYTF. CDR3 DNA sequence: TGTGCCAGCAGCGTAGGCGGACAGGGGAACTATGGCTACACCTTC.

The CDR3 DNA reads TGCGCCAGCAGCCGGGGAGGTCTAGCGGGAGGAGAGACCCAGTACTTC. Its translation: CASSRGGLAGGETQYF. The V gene is TRBV5-1, the J gene TRBJ2-5; 11 bases agree with TRBD2. CDR1 is SGHRS, CDR2 YFSETQ, per germline. The CDR3 loop spans 16 amino acids. The junction had 9 bases not matched to a gene; V was cut back by 4 bases and J by 4 bases.

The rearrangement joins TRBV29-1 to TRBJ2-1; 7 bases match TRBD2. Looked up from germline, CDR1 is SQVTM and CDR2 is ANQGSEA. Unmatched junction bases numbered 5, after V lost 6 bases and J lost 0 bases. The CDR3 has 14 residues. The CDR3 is CSVTSLSSYNEQFF. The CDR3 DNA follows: TGCAGCGTGACTAGCCTAAGCTCCTACAATGAGCAGTTCTTC.

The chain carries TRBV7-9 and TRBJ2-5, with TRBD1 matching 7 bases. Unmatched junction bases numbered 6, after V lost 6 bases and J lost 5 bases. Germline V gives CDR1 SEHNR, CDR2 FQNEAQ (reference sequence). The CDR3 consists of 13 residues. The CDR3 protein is CASRQGFGETQYF. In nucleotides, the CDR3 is TGTGCCAGCAGACAGGGGTTTGGTGAGACCCAGTACTTC.

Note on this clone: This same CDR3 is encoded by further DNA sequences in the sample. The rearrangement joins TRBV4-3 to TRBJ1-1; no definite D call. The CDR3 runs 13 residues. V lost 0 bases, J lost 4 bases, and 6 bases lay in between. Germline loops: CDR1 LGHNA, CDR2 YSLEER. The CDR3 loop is CASSQEFITEAFF. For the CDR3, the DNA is TGCGCCAGCAGCCAAGAATTTATCACTGAAGCTTTCTTT.